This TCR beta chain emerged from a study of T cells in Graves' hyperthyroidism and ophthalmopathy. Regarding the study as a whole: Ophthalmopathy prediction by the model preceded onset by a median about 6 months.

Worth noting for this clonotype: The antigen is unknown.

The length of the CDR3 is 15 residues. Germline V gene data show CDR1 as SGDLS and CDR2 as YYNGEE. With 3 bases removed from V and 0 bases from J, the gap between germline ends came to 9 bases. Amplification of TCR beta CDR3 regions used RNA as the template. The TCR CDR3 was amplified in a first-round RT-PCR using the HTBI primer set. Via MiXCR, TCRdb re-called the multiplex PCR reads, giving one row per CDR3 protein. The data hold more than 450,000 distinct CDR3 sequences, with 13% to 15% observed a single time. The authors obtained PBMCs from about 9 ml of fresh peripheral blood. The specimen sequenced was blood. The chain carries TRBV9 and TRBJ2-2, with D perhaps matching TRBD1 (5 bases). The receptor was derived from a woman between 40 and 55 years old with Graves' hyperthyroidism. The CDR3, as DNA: TGTGCCAGCAGCGCAGGACATTCGAACACCGGGGAGCTGTTTTTT. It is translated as CASSAGHSNTGELFF.